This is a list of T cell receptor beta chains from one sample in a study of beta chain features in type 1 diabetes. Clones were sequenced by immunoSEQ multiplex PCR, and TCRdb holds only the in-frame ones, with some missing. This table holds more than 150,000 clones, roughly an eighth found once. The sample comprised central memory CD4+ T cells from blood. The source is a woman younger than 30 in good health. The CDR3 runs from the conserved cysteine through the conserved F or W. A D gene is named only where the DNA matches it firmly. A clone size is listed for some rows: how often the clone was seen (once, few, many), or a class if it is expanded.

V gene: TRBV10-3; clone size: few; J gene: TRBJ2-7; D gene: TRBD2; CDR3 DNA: TGTGCCATCAGCCGCCCTAGCGGGAGGAGACACGAGCAGTACTTC; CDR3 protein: CAISRPSGRRHEQYF
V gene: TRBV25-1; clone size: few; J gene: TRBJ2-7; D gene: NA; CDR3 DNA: TGTGCCAGCAGTGGACAGGTTGGCGAGCAGTACTTC; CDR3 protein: CASSGQVGEQYF
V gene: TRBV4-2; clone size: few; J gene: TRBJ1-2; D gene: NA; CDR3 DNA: TGTGCCAGCAGCCAAGAACTATCAAACTATGGCTACACCTTC; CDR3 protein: CASSQELSNYGYTF
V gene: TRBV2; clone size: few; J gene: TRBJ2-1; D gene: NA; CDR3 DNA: TGTGCCAGCAGTCTAGACCCCAGGGTGAATGAGCAGTTCTTC; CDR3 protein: CASSLDPRVNEQFF
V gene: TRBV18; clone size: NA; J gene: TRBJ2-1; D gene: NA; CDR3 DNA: TGTGCCAGCTCACCTCTCCAGAATGAGCAGTTCTTC; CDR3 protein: CASSPLQNEQFF
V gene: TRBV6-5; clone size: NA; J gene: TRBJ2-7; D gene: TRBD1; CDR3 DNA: TGTGCCAGCAGTTACCAAGGACAGGGGGCCTACGAGCAGTACTTC; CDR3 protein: CASSYQGQGAYEQYF
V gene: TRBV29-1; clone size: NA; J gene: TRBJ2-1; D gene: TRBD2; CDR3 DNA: TGCAGCGTTTTAGCGGGAGTTTCCTACAATGAGCAGTTCTTC; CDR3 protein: CSVLAGVSYNEQFF
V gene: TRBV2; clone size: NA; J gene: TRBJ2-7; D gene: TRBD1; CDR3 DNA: TGTGCCAGCAGTCGGGACAGATCCTACGAGCAGTACTTC; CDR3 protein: CASSRDRSYEQYF
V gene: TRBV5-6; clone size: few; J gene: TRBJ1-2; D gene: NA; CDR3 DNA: TGTGCCAGCAGCAAGGACTCCTGGACCTTC; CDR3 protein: CASSKDSWTF
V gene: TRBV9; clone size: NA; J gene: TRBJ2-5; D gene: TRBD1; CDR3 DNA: TGTGCCAGCAGCGTACCAGGGGGCTTGAAAGAGACCCAGTACTTC; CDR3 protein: CASSVPGGLKETQYF
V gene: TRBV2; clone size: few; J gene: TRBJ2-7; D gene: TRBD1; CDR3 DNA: TGTGCCAGCAGACGGACAGGGGGAGGGTACGAGCAGTACTTC; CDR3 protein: CASRRTGGGYEQYF
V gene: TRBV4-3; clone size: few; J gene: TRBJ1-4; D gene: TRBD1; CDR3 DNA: TGCGCCAGCAGCCAAGATACCCAGGGGGCTCGAAAACTGTTTTTT; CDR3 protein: CASSQDTQGARKLFF
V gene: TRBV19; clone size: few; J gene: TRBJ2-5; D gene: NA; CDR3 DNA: TGTGCCAGTAGTATAGACGGCGGAGGGACCCAGTACTTC; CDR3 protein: CASSIDGGGTQYF
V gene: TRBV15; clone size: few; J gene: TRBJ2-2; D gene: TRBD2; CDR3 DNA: TGTGCCACCAGCCCACGACTAGCGGGAATCGGGGAGCTGTTTTTT; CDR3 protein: CATSPRLAGIGELFF
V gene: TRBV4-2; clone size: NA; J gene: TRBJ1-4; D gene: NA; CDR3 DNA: TGTGCCAGCAGCCAAGAGGCCCGGACAGTTATTGAAAAACTGTTTTTT; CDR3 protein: CASSQEARTVIEKLFF
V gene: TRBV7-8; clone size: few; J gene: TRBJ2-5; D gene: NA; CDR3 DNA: TGTGCCAGCAGCTTACAGCGGCAAGAGACCCAGTACTTC; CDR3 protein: CASSLQRQETQYF
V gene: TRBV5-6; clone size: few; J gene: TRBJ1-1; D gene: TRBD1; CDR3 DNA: TGTGCCAGCAGCTTGGTCGACAGGGATAACACTGAAGCTTTCTTT; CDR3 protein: CASSLVDRDNTEAFF
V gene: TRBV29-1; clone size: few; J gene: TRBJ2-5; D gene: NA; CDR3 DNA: TGCAGCGTTGAAGATCACGAGCGGCAAGAGACCCAGTACTTC; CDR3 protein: CSVEDHERQETQYF
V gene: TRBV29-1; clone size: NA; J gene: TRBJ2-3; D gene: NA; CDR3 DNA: TGCAGCGTTGAACCGGATCAGGGAGATACGCAGTATTTT; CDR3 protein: CSVEPDQGDTQYF
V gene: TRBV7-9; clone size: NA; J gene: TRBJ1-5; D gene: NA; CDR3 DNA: TGTGCCAGCAGCTTCCTTAATCAGCCCCAGCATTTT; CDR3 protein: CASSFLNQPQHF